The rows below give T cell receptor beta chains drawn from one sample of a study of blood T cell repertoires in COVID-19. Libraries were prepared by immunoSEQ multiplex PCR; TCRdb keeps only in-frame clonotypes and omits some of them. Here the sample spans hundreds of thousands of clones, approximately 78% being singletons. Sequenced material: PBMCs or T cells enriched from blood (not recorded which). Receptor source: a man aged 35 to 55 who had been exposed to COVID-19. Both conserved end residues are part of each CDR3. Fields, in order: V gene, J gene, clone size, D gene, CDR3 protein, CDR3 DNA. The D gene is left open where the match is weak. The size field is filled for only some rows; it gives once, few, many or a size class.

TRBV29-1	TRBJ2-3	few	.	CSVDLQGYKLDTQYF	TGCAGCGTTGACCTTCAGGGCTACAAATTAGATACGCAGTATTTT
TRBV7-9	TRBJ1-1	.	.	CASSLDGSLAFF	TGTGCCAGCAGCTTAGACGGTAGTTTAGCTTTCTTT
TRBV3-1/TRBV3-2	TRBJ1-2	once	.	CASSQATEDYYGYTF	TGTGCCAGCAGCCAAGCGACAGAAGACTACTATGGCTACACCTTC
TRBV5-1	TRBJ2-1	.	.	CASRSLMSSYNEQFF	TGCGCCAGCAGGAGTTTAATGAGCTCCTACAATGAGCAGTTCTTC
TRBV29-1	TRBJ2-5	.	.	CSAPTGETQYF	TGCAGCGCACCCACAGGGGAGACCCAGTACTTC
TRBV3-1/TRBV3-2	TRBJ2-5	.	.	CASLGSRPWRPGETQYF	TGTGCCAGCCTCGGGTCGAGACCTTGGCGGCCGGGAGAGACCCAGTACTTC
TRBV11-3	TRBJ1-6	.	TRBD1	CASSGGGQFNSPLHF	TGTGCCAGCAGCGGAGGGGGACAGTTTAATTCACCCCTCCACTTT
TRBV6-5	TRBJ1-6	.	TRBD1	CASSSQQGSSPLHF	TGTGCCAGCAGTTCCCAACAGGGGAGTTCACCCCTCCACTTT
TRBV10-3	TRBJ1-1	.	TRBD1	CAISGGTEAFF	TGTGCCATCTCAGGGGGGACTGAAGCTTTCTTT
TRBV5-5	TRBJ2-7	.	TRBD2	CASSLTVTSGRGEQYF	TGTGCCAGCAGCCTGACCGTGACTAGCGGGAGAGGCGAGCAGTACTTC
TRBV7-9	TRBJ1-2	.	.	CASSSEVQGYTF	TGTGCCAGCAGCTCGGAGGTTCAGGGCTACACCTTC
TRBV6-5	TRBJ1-1	.	.	CASSGQTNTEAFF	TGTGCCAGCAGCGGACAGACGAACACTGAAGCTTTCTTT
TRBV5-6	TRBJ2-2	once	TRBD1	CASSLTGTGGRELFF	TGTGCCAGCAGCTTGACCGGGACAGGGGGCCGGGAGCTGTTTTTT
TRBV28	TRBJ1-3	.	.	CASSLTAISGNTIYF	TGTGCCAGCAGTTTGACAGCGATCTCTGGAAACACCATATATTTT
TRBV7-9	TRBJ1-4	.	.	CASSPTEYNEKLFF	TGTGCCAGCAGCCCGACAGAATATAATGAAAAACTGTTTTTT
TRBV7-9	TRBJ1-1	.	.	CASSLTENRKNTEAFF	TGTGCCAGCAGCTTGACAGAAAACCGGAAGAACACTGAAGCTTTCTTT
TRBV9	TRBJ1-6	.	TRBD1	CASSELQGALSPLHF	TGTGCCAGCAGCGAACTGCAGGGGGCGCTTTCACCCCTCCACTTT
TRBV5-1	TRBJ2-7	.	.	CASSFREQYYEQYF	TGCGCCAGCAGCTTCCGGGAACAGTACTACGAGCAGTACTTC
TRBV11-3	TRBJ2-5	.	TRBD1	CASRQGHGETQYF	TGTGCCAGCAGACAGGGGCACGGGGAGACCCAGTACTTC
TRBV19	TRBJ1-3	.	TRBD1	CASRGSGNTIYF	TGTGCCAGCAGGGGGTCTGGAAACACCATATATTTT
TRBV15	TRBJ2-1	.	.	CATSRDLGRQFF	TGTGCCACCAGCAGAGATCTCGGTCGGCAGTTCTTC
TRBV18	TRBJ1-1	.	.	CASSEGMNTEAFF	TGTGCCAGCTCAGAGGGTATGAACACTGAAGCTTTCTTT
TRBV5-1	TRBJ2-3	.	.	CASSPAGDTQYF	TGCGCCAGCAGCCCGGCGGGGGATACGCAGTATTTT
TRBV12-3/TRBV12-4	TRBJ2-1	few	.	CASSSISSNEQFF	TGTGCCAGCAGTTCGATTAGTTCCAATGAGCAGTTCTTC
TRBV9	TRBJ2-3	.	.	CASSDATVDTQYF	TGTGCCAGCAGCGATGCCACTGTAGATACGCAGTATTTT
TRBV6-5	TRBJ1-6	.	.	CASRDSSYNSPLHF	TGTGCCAGCAGAGACAGCTCCTATAATTCACCCCTCCACTTT
TRBV7-6	TRBJ2-3	.	TRBD2	CASSLEAGTRSDTQYF	TGTGCCAGCAGCTTAGAGGCTGGGACTAGGTCAGATACGCAGTATTTT
TRBV5-8	TRBJ1-6	.	TRBD1	CASSLRSHVNRGSYNSPLHF	TGTGCCAGCAGCTTGCGGTCACATGTCAACAGGGGCTCCTATAATTCACCCCTCCACTTT
TRBV4-1	TRBJ1-2	few	TRBD1	CASSQDTGAIANYGYTF	TGCGCCAGCAGCCAAGATACAGGGGCGATAGCTAACTATGGCTACACCTTC
TRBV2	TRBJ1-5	few	TRBD1	CASSRDRGNQPQHF	TGTGCCAGCAGTCGGGACAGGGGAAATCAGCCCCAGCATTTT
TRBV10-3	TRBJ1-2	.	.	CAILETKRSGYTF	TGTGCCATATTAGAGACGAAACGGAGTGGCTACACCTTC
TRBV7-8	TRBJ1-1	.	.	CASSLVSSNTEAFF	TGTGCCAGCAGCTTAGTATCTTCGAACACTGAAGCTTTCTTT
TRBV5-1	TRBJ1-2	.	.	CASSLAQGGYGYTF	TGCGCCAGCAGCTTGGCACAGGGCGGCTATGGCTACACCTTC
TRBV2	TRBJ1-2	.	.	CASSETGQSYGYTF	TGTGCCAGCAGTGAAACTGGACAGTCCTATGGCTACACCTTC
TRBV7-3	TRBJ1-2	.	.	CASSFDGANYGYTF	TGTGCCAGCAGCTTCGACGGAGCTAACTATGGCTACACCTTC